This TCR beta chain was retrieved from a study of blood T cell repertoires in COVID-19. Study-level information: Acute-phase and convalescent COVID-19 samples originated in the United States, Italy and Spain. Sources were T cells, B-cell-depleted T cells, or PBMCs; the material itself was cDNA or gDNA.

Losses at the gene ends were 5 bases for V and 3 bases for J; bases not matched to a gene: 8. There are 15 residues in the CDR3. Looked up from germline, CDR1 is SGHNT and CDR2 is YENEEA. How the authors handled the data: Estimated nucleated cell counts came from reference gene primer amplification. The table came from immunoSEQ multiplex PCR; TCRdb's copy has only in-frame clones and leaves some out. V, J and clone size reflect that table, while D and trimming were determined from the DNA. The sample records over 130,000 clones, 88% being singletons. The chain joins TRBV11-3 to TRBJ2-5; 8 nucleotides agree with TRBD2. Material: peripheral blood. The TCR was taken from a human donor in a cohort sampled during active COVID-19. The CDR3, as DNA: TGTGCCAGCAGCCTAGGGACTAGAGGTGAAGAGACCCAGTACTTC. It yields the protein CASSLGTRGEETQYF.